The entry below describes one T cell receptor beta chain. Using RNA transcripts as the source, TCR beta CDR3 regions were amplified. The TCR CDR3 was amplified in a first-round RT-PCR using the HTBI primer set. TCRdb passed the multiplex PCR reads through MiXCR, listing each CDR3 protein once. The data show hundreds of thousands of distinct CDR3 sequences, about 19% seen once. These data come from a study of T cells in Graves' hyperthyroidism and ophthalmopathy. V lost 5 bases and J lost 10, with 9 bases in between. This CDR3 has 11 amino acids. Newly diagnosed patients aged 18 to 65 had hyperthyroidism of under 2 months' duration.

Sequenced sample: blood. The gene calls are TRBV12-3 or TRBV12-4 and TRBJ2-1, with D unclear. The TCR was taken from a woman in her forties or fifties with Graves' hyperthyroidism that later progressed to Graves' ophthalmopathy. The chain's CDR3 is CASSISREQFF. The CDR3 coding sequence is TGTGCCAGCAGTATCAGTCGCGAGCAGTTCTTC.